This is a list of T cell receptor beta chains from one sample in a study of T cells after posttransplantation cyclophosphamide. Assay: immunoSEQ multiplex PCR; the TCRdb copy retains only in-frame clones and omits some. Here the sample spans 15,000 to 20,000 clones, about 85% being singletons. The material sequenced was PBMCs, taken after allogeneic stem cell transplant with calcineurin inhibitor and methotrexate. The receptors come from a female patient younger than 35 who received an allogeneic stem cell transplant from an unrelated donor, was CMV-positive, and had acute and chronic GVHD. The graft donor may have given rise to some T cells. Each CDR3 is given without its conserved first and last residue.

CDR3,length,V
ASSPTDRVYNEQF,13,TRBV5-6
ASSRQGLGYEQY,12,TRBV7-9
ASSLGLAGNTDTQY,14,TRBV5-1
ASSATGMLLEQY,12,TRBV5-6
ASSDTSSTNEKLF,13,TRBV5-1
AIKEGGQETQY,11,TRBV10-3
ASRPHGEGEIDEQF,14,TRBV6-6
ASSAVARGRDTEAF,14,TRBV4-2
ASSPSRSLYGYT,12,TRBV7-9
AWSTRGQIEAF,11,TRBV30
ASSQGLSNQPQH,12,TRBV7-2
ASSSPRGRETQY,12,TRBV7-2
ASTSPGGLTGELF,13,TRBV7-8
ASRRQGSGHNQPQH,14,TRBV19
ASSLHREETQY,11,TRBV5-4
ASSIGTSGSDEQF,13,TRBV7-8
AISDPGQGSYEQY,13,TRBV10-3
ASSGGVRADTQY,12,TRBV2
ASSTGTSVNYEQY,13,TRBV19
ASSSWGDRRLQPQH,14,TRBV7-8
ASSPGQGAYEQY,12,TRBV11-1
ASSDRSLRTEAF,12,TRBV19
ASSFLLGNIQY,11,TRBV13
ASSRRTGQLQETQY,14,TRBV28
ASSPGSYNEQF,11,TRBV6-5
ASRNTGGWDGYT,12,TRBV6-6
ASRDRSYEQY,10,TRBV19
ASSSSGQDRGETQY,14,TRBV28
ASSLGRAWNEQF,12,TRBV11-2
ASSLGPGGRGTEAF,14,TRBV5-1
ASSPGSLAGGMTDTQY,16,TRBV18
ASSRGGGKADTQY,13,TRBV9
ASSFYGALGYGYT,13,TRBV5-6
ASSLTLAGGTEQY,13,TRBV5-1
ASSLFGANTGELF,13,TRBV5-1
ASSKGDLSTEAF,12,TRBV6-5
ASKTSGLNNEQF,12,TRBV11-2
AWEDNEGYGYT,11,TRBV30
ASSIGAGRNTEAF,13,TRBV19
ASSLGTGLFTEAF,13,TRBV5-1
ASPDSFSYEQY,11,TRBV19
AISESRQGVGDQPQH,15,TRBV10-3
ASSGGTGVGGRASNEQF,17,TRBV2
ASSPRLAWEQF,11,TRBV18
ASSSYRQASYNEQF,14,TRBV7-8
ASSEIPGQGTYNEQF,15,TRBV6-1
ASSQVTGEEQY,11,TRBV4-1
ASSHIQGAGNTIY,13,TRBV7-2
ASSQDRGATYEQY,13,TRBV4-1
SARGRVGYT,9,TRBV20-1